The 4 T cell receptor beta chains below all came from one sample that was sequenced in a study of CD8 T cells in Susac syndrome. It was with random hexamers that roughly 0.45 to 1 ug RNA was reverse transcribed. Each CDR3 protein is one row after TCRdb ran MiXCR on the immunoSEQ multiplex PCR reads. The sample holds roughly 250,000 distinct CDR3 sequences, almost 97% seen once. The sequenced sample was CD4+ T cells from PBMCs. All receptors derive from a human donor with Susac syndrome.

This CDR3 is CSVRGEINQPQHF. The CDR3 bases are TGCAGCGTTCGCGGGGAAATCAATCAGCCCCAGCATTTT. The rearrangement uses TRBV29-1 and TRBJ1-5; no firm D call. V was clipped by 5 bases and J by 3 bases, with 11 bases between them. The CDR3 totals 13 residues. CDR1 and CDR2 (germline): SQVTM, ANQGSEA.

The chain carries TRBV30 and TRBJ2-5, with D perhaps being TRBD1 or TRBD2 (5 bases each). The CDR3 runs 15 residues. Germline assignment: CDR1 GTSNPN and CDR2 SVGIG (reference sequence). Trimming removed 4 bases from V and 4 bases from J, with 19 bases in between. CDR3 amino acids: CAWTSGTVNLETQYF. CDR3 in DNA: TGTGCCTGGACAAGTGGGACGGTTAATTTAGAGACCCAGTACTTC.

J is TRBJ1-4 and V is TRBV29-1, with D tentatively TRBD1 (6 bases). V lost 7 bases, J lost 4 bases, and 19 bases lay in between. Germline values: CDR1 SQVTM, CDR2 ANQGSEA. The CDR3 extends over 15 amino acids. CDR3 in DNA: TGCAGCGGAAGCCGGACGACAGGAGATAATGAAAAACTGTTTTTT. Translation gives CSGSRTTGDNEKLFF.

The genes are TRBV2 and TRBJ1-2, with TRBD1 as a possible D gene (5 bases). The germline V and J ends were trimmed by 3 bases and 3 bases, with 8 bases remaining between them. The CDR3 has 13 residues. The V gene's germline CDR1 is SNHLY and CDR2 FYNNEI. CDR3 sequence: CASSEQGDYGYTF. The CDR3 DNA is TGTGCCAGCAGTGAGCAGGGAGACTATGGCTACACCTTC.